This T cell receptor beta chain was sequenced in a study of blood T cell repertoires in COVID-19. About the study: Acute and convalescent COVID-19 samples came from the United States, Italy and Spain. From T cells, B-cell-depleted T cells, or PBMCs came the material, which was cDNA or gDNA.

This CDR3 is built from 16 residues. The ends were cut back, 0 bases at V and 7 bases at J, with 16 bases in the middle. Per the germline V gene, CDR1 is MNHEY and CDR2 is SVGEGT. In the original analysis: Estimation of nucleated cell counts was performed using reference gene primer amplification. The assay was immunoSEQ multiplex PCR, and TCRdb's table has in-frame clones only and misses some. V, J and clone size derive from that table, while D and trimming were established from the DNA sequence. This sample has tens of thousands of clones, with roughly 82% found just once. This TCR was sampled from a woman aged 55-69 years with acute or convalescent COVID-19. Material for sequencing was peripheral blood. This sequence joins TRBV6-2 or TRBV6-3 and TRBJ1-5; maybe TRBD1 (5 bases). CDR3 amino acids: CASSYSISRVEQPQHF. The DNA of the CDR3 is TGTGCCAGCAGTTACTCGATCTCCAGGGTAGAACAGCCCCAGCATTTT.